This T cell receptor beta chain was recorded in a study of T-cell reconstitution after alpha-beta-depleted transplantation in children. Unique molecular identifiers featured in how the TCRbeta library was prepared. MiXCR, run by TCRdb on the PCR reads, gives a single entry per CDR3 protein. The table includes a few hundred thousand distinct CDR3 sequences, 9.5% to 13% detected once. This clonotype was counted many times. What it binds is unknown. Study observations and caveats: The main origin of T-cell counts and diversity one year after transplant was newly produced T cells. At around two months after transplant, the alpha-beta T cells were reportedly derived from several hundred expanded clones that came from non-depleted graft cells. TCRbeta diversity was high at day 60 in some patients (a result of surviving recipient T cells and thymic progenitors).

This CDR3 region has 14 residues. Germline V gene data show CDR1 as SGHRS and CDR2 as YFSETQ. After removal of 3 bases from V and 2 bases from J, the junction contained 5 bases not matched to a gene. Source: PBMCs, taken before TCRalphabeta/CD19-depleted stem cell transplant. This receptor was identified in a boy under three years old with acute myeloid leukemia, due to receive a stem cell transplant. This sequence joins TRBV5-1 and TRBJ2-7; the match to TRBD2 covers 7 bases. CDR3 loop: CASSSPSGPYEQYF. The CDR3 nucleotides are TGCGCCAGCAGCTCTCCTAGCGGTCCCTACGAGCAGTACTTC.